The 5 T cell receptor beta chains reported below all come from one sample, sequenced in a study of blood T cell repertoires in COVID-19. Clones were read by immunoSEQ multiplex PCR, and TCRdb kept only the in-frame ones, dropping some. The repertoire has about 270,000 clones, 70% to 90% of them found once; the top ten carry 9.5% to 15%. Sequencing input: peripheral blood. The receptors derive from a woman aged 25 to 39 with COVID-19, enrolled during active disease.

The V and J genes are TRBV5-8 and TRBJ2-3; 9 positions match TRBD1. Trimming removed 4 bases from V and 5 bases from J; junction bases left unmatched: 11. Per the germline V gene, CDR1 is SGHTS and CDR2 is YDEGEE. This CDR3 contains 16 residues. In DNA form, the CDR3 reads TGTGCCAGCAGCACACGGGGACAGGGTTTAAGAGATACGCAGTATTTT. Protein sequence: CASSTRGQGLRDTQYF.

V gene TRBV5-1 combines with J gene TRBJ1-6; a weak D match, TRBD1 (6 bases). CDR1 SGHRS and CDR2 YFSETQ come from the germline V gene. The CDR3 contains 13 residues. V lost 7 bases to trimming and J lost 8 bases, with 13 bases between them. Written as DNA, the CDR3 is TGCGCCAGCTCCCAGGGGCCATATTCACCCCTCCACTTT. Translating gives CASSQGPYSPLHF.

V and J are TRBV28 and TRBJ2-7, with D uncertain. The V and J ends lost 3 bases and 2 bases respectively, with 5 bases between them. Germline CDR1 is MDHEN and CDR2 is SYDVKM. The CDR3 sequence is 12 residues long. The CDR3 DNA follows: TGTGCCAGCAGTTTCGACACCTACGAGCAGTACTTC. This translates into CASSFDTYEQYF.

CDR3 DNA sequence: TGTGCCAGCAGCTTGTGGGCCAGGACCTACGAGCAGTACTTC. This translates into CASSLWARTYEQYF. This chain uses TRBV5-5 with TRBJ2-7; D is unresolved. Germline V gives CDR1 SGHKS, CDR2 YYEKEE (reference sequence). This CDR3 has 14 amino acids. V gave up 1 base and J gave up 2 bases, with 10 bases separating them.

The CDR3 DNA reads as TGTGCCAGCAGCTCCTTCCGGGACTCTTCCACAGATACGCAGTATTTT. Translated: CASSSFRDSSTDTQYF. The rearrangement links TRBV28 to TRBJ2-3, with D perhaps TRBD2 (6 bases). The V and J ends lost 6 bases and 2 bases respectively, with 18 bases between them. Germline CDR1 MDHEN, CDR2 SYDVKM. This CDR3 has 16 residues. The whole variable domain, filled in from reference TRBV28 and TRBJ2-3, reads DVKVTQSSRYLVKRTGEKVFLECVQDMDHENMFWYRQDPGLGLRLIYFSYDVKMKEKGDIPEGYSVSREKKERFSLILESASTNQTSMYLCASSSFRDSSTDTQYFGPGTRLTVL.